This T cell receptor (beta chain) stems from a study of TIL therapy for anti-PD-1-resistant metastatic lung cancer. Sequencing used immunoSEQ v3. Using immunoSEQ multiplex PCR, the repertoire was profiled, and TCRdb retains in-frame clones only, with some absent. The table shows 35,000 to 55,000 clones, with 70% to 80% occurring only once. The CDR3 spans 16 residues. Germline CDR1 SNHLY, CDR2 FYNNEI. V was pared by 7 bases and J by 0 bases, with 8 bases of the junction left unmatched. The time point here: pre-treatment sample, taken before nivolumab and TIL therapy. The chain carries TRBV2 and TRBJ2-2, with 7 nucleotides matching TRBD1. This TCR came from a man in his 70s with non-small cell lung cancer. This sample comprised blood, obtained at baseline. This chain's CDR3 is CASTPGQGANTGELFF. The CDR3 nucleotides read TGTGCCAGCACTCCGGGGCAGGGGGCGAACACCGGGGAGCTGTTTTTT.